This T cell receptor (beta chain) was sequenced for a study of cytomegalovirus exposure and HLA in healthy donors (TCRdb year 2017). Regarding the complete study: An earlier analysis of some 600 of the donors reported approximately 300 Gb of sequence data and approximately 120 million unique TCR beta sequences obtained from around 190 million T cells. Genome-wide SNP genotypes for about 55% of the roughly 670 donors were used in a later genetic analysis, which treated that subset as a discovery cohort. Among around 400 genotyped donors of the cohort, an average of 235,054 unique TCR beta nucleotide sequences were sequenced per donor, around 18% of them non-productive. To predict cytomegalovirus infection status, the study brought together high-throughput TCR immunosequencing, statistical association of individual TCRs with disease status, and machine learning. About five DR-DQ haplotypes were treated as single units for association and clustering because of strong linkage in the cohort. All discovery cohort repertoires had been generated using a single sequencing platform. Donor age, sex, ethnicity and CMV serostatus were compiled alongside the repertoire data. Using immunosequencing, the study profiled T cell repertoires from roughly 650 subjects and related those repertoires to cytomegalovirus serostatus. A separate validation cohort of more than 100 different subjects was used in addition to the 666-subject first cohort. The genetic ancestry cluster associated with self-reported Caucasian donors included 65% to 90% of the approximately 400 genotyped donors. HLA typing covered class I and class II loci at four-digit resolution. A later analysis re-examined previously published TCR beta repertoires from hundreds of donors and added high-resolution HLA genotyping to investigate patterns of TCR occurrence. Typing coverage varied by locus: roughly 620-630 donors for A, B, C, DRB1 and DQB1; under 550 for DQA1; about 570 for DPA1; 450 to 480 for DPB1. The aim of the study was to test whether cataloging public T cell receptors could identify signatures of past pathogen exposure. To decide whether each TCR beta V gene segment behaved as functional or pseudogenic, an earlier analysis of some 600 of the donors relied on high-throughput TCR beta sequencing. Rather than using new phenotypic data, the later analysis identified candidate immune exposures from TCR beta sequences and from how often those sequences occurred across donors. An early release that covered about 600 HLA-typed donors contained 300 to 350 gigabases of sequencing data and some 87 million unique TCR sequences. The paper as a whole reports these results and caveats: A total of fewer than 200 TCR beta chains were listed by the study as associated with cytomegalovirus. According to a later genetic analysis, donors in an Asian-associated ancestry cluster had fewer N-insertions in productive TCRs than the roughly 700-donor mean. The earlier analysis of 450 to 700 of the donors excluded some 15 rarely observed V segments, including chromosome 9 orphons, because counts were too low. A cluster of highly shared sequence variants was judged likely to be a technical artifact of the sequencing pipeline. In a later analysis, the rate of TCR association differed among HLA loci, with DRB1 alleles having the most associated TCRs and HLA-C alleles having the fewest. HLA typing was unavailable for some donors at each locus, so association tests used only the typed subset. According to the authors, the approach could potentially be generalized to other disease states and immunological phenotypes. In this cohort, only TCR beta chains were sequenced, and detectable features were limited by the absence of alpha or paired-chain data. A further reported finding was that TCR beta sequences accurately predicted the HLA-A and HLA-B alleles for most subjects in the first cohort. In a later analysis, some 17,000 TCR beta sequences were associated with specific HLA alleles at a false discovery rate of 0.05. In vitro tests confirmed that three of the cytomegalovirus-associated TCR beta chains recognize cytomegalovirus antigens. Most CMV-associated TCR beta chains appeared to be HLA-restricted in a later analysis, and the HLA associations seemed to be driven largely by CMV exposure. V-gene and J-gene trimming of TCR beta chains was associated with a missense DCLRE1C variant in a later genetic analysis, and the association was replicated in an independent cohort. A later analysis reported that several top co-occurrence clusters appeared linked to parvovirus B19, influenza, CMV and Epstein-Barr virus. The only immune exposure information available for the cohort was CMV serostatus. Some IMGT-functional V segments, including TRBV6-2 and TRBV6-3, could not be distinguished by the 87-base-pair reads and were therefore excluded. When HLA alleles, especially DR and DQ, strongly co-occurred, TCR associations were difficult to assign to individual alleles. Presence/absence analyses assumed roughly uniform sequencing depth across donors, an assumption that may not hold. Correlated functional status among segregating V segments might reflect linkage disequilibrium, but an unknown experimental factor could not be ruled out. While some public TCRs were present in many individuals, most TCR sequences turned up only very rarely across donors. The classifier was reported to diagnose cytomegalovirus status with high specificity and sensitivity in both the original cohort and the validation cohort. Compared with equally common non-associated chains, HLA-associated TCR beta chains in a later analysis were more clonally expanded and had lower generation probabilities. In an earlier analysis of roughly 560 of the donors, most TCR beta V segments were observed in productive rearrangements about 90% or about 30% of the time, broadly matching IMGT annotations.

Library generation was performed with the immunoSEQ multiplex PCR assay. The multiplex PCR relied on a mix of 60 forward primers for TCR Vbeta segments and 13 reverse primers for TCR Jbeta segments. Amplification of the CDR3 region of rearranged TCR beta genes was performed with a multiplex PCR assay on genomic DNA. Amplified TCR beta libraries were sequenced as 87-base-pair reads on the Illumina HiSeq System. The authors processed their data as follows. A later analysis counted about 80 million unique TCR beta chains across the 550 to 800 repertoires, and roughly 10 million of these chains were shared by at least two donors. Raw reads were error-corrected and collapsed into unique sequences by a nearest-neighbor algorithm in which closely related sequences were merged to remove PCR and sequencing errors. CDR3 sequences were aligned to IMGT reference sequences to assign V, D and J gene segments. For a sequence to be retained, a match of at least six nucleotides was required to both a V gene segment and a J gene segment. Rearrangements were classified as productive when the CDR3 lacked stop codons and remained in frame with V and J, and all other rearrangements were classified as non-productive. CDR3 was defined according to IMGT convention as the region running from the second conserved V-encoded cysteine to the conserved J-encoded phenylalanine. The earlier analysis of about 500 of the donors excluded sequences that lacked an unambiguous match to a single V gene segment. An earlier analysis of fewer than 750 of the donors classified V segments as functional when productive rearrangements were above 56.7% and as segregating when the standard deviation between donors was above 5%. A statistical classification framework was developed to diagnose cytomegalovirus status using the catalog of TCR beta chain sequences. A later analysis assigned V and J genes by comparing TCR nucleotide sequences with IMGT/GENE-DB human TR gene sequences. In a later analysis, CDR3 sequences and most-parsimonious VDJ recombination scenarios were assigned using the TCRdist pipeline. In a later analysis, each TCR beta chain was defined by its CDR3 amino acid sequence together with its V-gene family, and reads lacking a unique V-gene family were excluded. In a later analysis, 450 to 600 highly shared, low-generation-probability nucleotide sequences were removed to address suspected cross-contamination and a sequencing artifact. For each public chain, a later analysis derived a clonal expansion index from normalized ranks of inferred template counts within each repertoire. In a later analysis, generation probabilities were computed using a VDJ recombination model fitted to out-of-frame rearrangements, and the results were checked against IGoR. In a later analysis, TCR-TCR, TCR-HLA and TCR-CMV co-occurrence was scored with hypergeometric tests, and a repertoire-size bias correction was applied to TCR pairs. In a later analysis, false discovery rates were estimated by permuting HLA or CMV assignments 20 times. In a later analysis, co-occurring TCRs were grouped using DBSCAN, and TCRdist sequence similarity was added for clustering within HLA-allele-positive subsets. Co-occurrence clustering excluded repertoires with fewer than 30,000 or more than 120,000 public chains, plus five with anomalous nucleotide sharing. TCRdb stores this immuneACCESS table with in-frame sequences only. Part of the clones is absent; in the studies checked, under half of the shortfall reflects unresolved V genes, and no reason is known for the rest. V, J and clone size reflect that table, while D and trimming were determined from the DNA. The sample table holds 120,000 to 150,000 clones, of which around three quarters were seen once. The top ten hold approximately 2.9% of the sample.

The cohort comprised fewer than 750 healthy bone marrow donors. All cohort members were sampled while nominally healthy, although unrecorded immune exposures were likely present. The donor tested CMV seropositive and was one of the 289 seropositive cohort members. A peripheral blood sample was provided by each donor, and peripheral blood mononuclear cells were used for TCR beta sequencing. The Qiagen DNeasy Blood Extraction Kit was used to extract genomic DNA from the blood cell samples. Trimming takes 1 base from V and 3 bases from J, and the germline ends sit 15 bases apart. From the cysteine up to the phenylalanine, the CDR3 has a length of 16 residues. Of all the DNA, just the CDR3 is kept, 48 bases in frame from base 1. In the germline V gene, CDR1 corresponds to SGHVS and CDR2 to FQNEAQ. As to this clone: Its antigen remains undetermined. There are no base qualities to consult, and no much larger clone falls within one base.

The sample consisted of PBMCs. The V and J genes are TRBV7-8 and TRBJ1-2; matching of 6 bases hints at TRBD1 as the D gene. The TCR sequence derives from a man between 40 and 49 years old in good health and CMV-seropositive. The DNA sequence is given as TGTGCCAGCAGCTTAGTAGGGGGGGGCGCGGACTATGGCTACACCTTC. It translates as CASSLVGGGADYGYTF.